These T cell receptor beta chains were read from a single sample in a study of T cell responses to AZD1222 COVID-19 vaccine. Using immunoSEQ multiplex PCR, the repertoire was profiled, and TCRdb retains in-frame clones only, with some absent. Seen here are around 130,000 clones, about 89% observed once, and the top ten hold over 9%. The sequencing used peripheral blood, collected 28 days after the second AZD1222 dose. The receptors come from an adult who received the AZD1222 COVID-19 vaccine. CDR3s include the opening cysteine and the closing phenylalanine or tryptophan. Only part of the rows carry a size: once, few, many, or a class if the clone is expanded.

CDR3,J,V,size,length
CASSGYQETQYF,TRBJ2-5,TRBV2,few,12
CASSSDSEGNGYTF,TRBJ1-2,TRBV6-5,.,14
CASSEAKQSPYTF,TRBJ1-2,TRBV2,few,13
CASSLAANSYNEQFF,TRBJ2-1,TRBV6-6,.,15
CAWSLWTGLKGYTF,TRBJ1-2,TRBV30,.,14
CASRSEQGSIIQYF,TRBJ2-4,TRBV2,.,14
CASSFQTGDLEAFF,TRBJ1-1,TRBV7-2,.,14
CASSFSDTEAFF,TRBJ1-1,TRBV7-9,.,12
CASSYSLTGSYEQYF,TRBJ2-7,TRBV6-6,.,15
CASRDQSYNEQFF,TRBJ2-1,TRBV2,.,13
CASSQNGTPSSGNTIYF,TRBJ1-3,TRBV14,.,17
CASSPYIRDRESGELFF,TRBJ2-2,TRBV18,.,17
CASSQPGRFYTF,TRBJ1-2,TRBV6-5,.,12
CAWRPGADLEAFF,TRBJ1-1,TRBV30,.,13
CASSGQNYEQYF,TRBJ2-7,TRBV2,.,12
CASSLNSGGAGETQYF,TRBJ2-5,TRBV2,few,16
CASSSSAAAAFF,TRBJ1-1,TRBV28,.,12
CASSRSTDQPQHF,TRBJ1-5,TRBV7-2,.,13
CASSPGQGLYGYTF,TRBJ1-2,TRBV7-3,.,14
CASSLGDRGGYEQYF,TRBJ2-7,TRBV7-7,.,15
CASSQETGRTYEQYF,TRBJ2-7,TRBV3-1/TRBV3-2,.,15
CASSVRFTDTQYF,TRBJ2-3,TRBV5-1,.,13
CASSIQGVSNQPQHF,TRBJ1-5,TRBV19,.,15
CASSHWDRGYEQYF,TRBJ2-7,TRBV3-1/TRBV3-2,.,14
CAISPDPLGAFF,TRBJ1-1,TRBV10-3,.,12
CASSDSPGGTNYGYTF,TRBJ1-2,TRBV6-4,.,16
CATSRDPGALQPQHF,TRBJ1-5,TRBV15,.,15
CASSEGTWPGYTF,TRBJ1-2,TRBV2,once,13
CASSRGVIAEETQYF,TRBJ2-5,TRBV4-3,.,15
CASSFNGGEYQETQYF,TRBJ2-5,TRBV27,.,16
CASRLAGARDYGYTF,TRBJ1-2,TRBV6-5,.,15
CASSQATGTNTGELFF,TRBJ2-2,TRBV4-3,few,16
CASRPANYGYTF,TRBJ1-2,TRBV28,.,12
CASSQSLRQAQAFF,TRBJ1-1,TRBV3-1/TRBV3-2,.,14
CASGIGLAGGPIGETQYF,TRBJ2-5,TRBV12-5,.,18
CASGTRAQYF,TRBJ2-3,TRBV12-3/TRBV12-4,.,10
CAWSRAGERGTEAFF,TRBJ1-1,TRBV30,few,15
CASSLDPGNSGNTIYF,TRBJ1-3,TRBV5-1,.,16
CASGQTRQGSYNEQFF,TRBJ2-1,TRBV10-1,.,16
CASSLGRGFGTEAFF,TRBJ1-1,TRBV27,.,15
CASSLGVYGYTF,TRBJ1-2,TRBV9,once,12
CASSELGQSGSPEAFF,TRBJ1-1,TRBV2,.,16
CASTGGTIAKNIQYF,TRBJ2-4,TRBV6-5,.,15
CASSLVPRRQGGELFF,TRBJ2-2,TRBV11-3,.,16
CASSWGSGANVLTF,TRBJ2-6,TRBV28,.,14
CASSLGWNYGYTF,TRBJ1-2,TRBV5-6,.,13
CAWSVGAGLAGSNEQFF,TRBJ2-1,TRBV30,.,17